A single sample gave rise to the 22 T cell receptor beta chains below, sequenced in a study of T cells in Graves' hyperthyroidism and ophthalmopathy. RNA transcripts provided the source from which TCR beta CDR3 regions were amplified. In the first-round RT-PCR of the TCR CDR3, the HTBI primer set was used. TCRdb analysed the multiplex PCR reads with MiXCR anew, one entry per CDR3 protein. In the table there are approximately 600,000 distinct CDR3 sequences, around 20% of which are singletons. The specimen was blood. The receptor source for this set is a man under 40 with Graves' ophthalmopathy.

The chain carries TRBV12-3 or TRBV12-4 and TRBJ2-7; D is uncertain. The V and J ends lost 3 bases and 2 bases respectively, with 11 bases between them. CDR3 length: 14 amino acids. CDR3 protein: CASSFGVNPYEQYF. The CDR3 bases are TGTGCCAGCAGTTTTGGGGTCAACCCCTACGAGCAGTACTTC.

The chain carries TRBV27 and TRBJ2-2; the D gene is possibly TRBD1 (6 bases). Germline CDR1 MNHEY, CDR2 SMNVEV (reference sequence). V gave up 3 bases and J gave up 7 bases, with 15 bases separating them. The CDR3 is 15 amino acids. The DNA for the CDR3 is TGTGCCAGCAGTTTGGGCAGGGGTCGTATCGGGGAGCTGTTTTTT. It translates to CASSLGRGRIGELFF.

The rearrangement joins TRBV5-6 to TRBJ1-6; TRBD1 aligns across 7 bases. This CDR3 has 16 amino acids. V trimming: 2 bases; J trimming: 7 bases; junction bases outside the gene matches: 9. Looked up from germline, CDR1 is SGHDT and CDR2 is YYEEEE. DNA of the CDR3: TGTGCCAGCAGCTTCTCAGGGGGAGGCTACAATTCACCCCTCCACTTT. Its protein product is CASSFSGGGYNSPLHF.

The chain has TRBV3-1 and TRBJ2-5, with a tentative D call TRBD2 (5 bases). The V end lost 4 bases, the J end lost 5 bases, and 14 bases lay between the germline ends. The CDR3 covers 14 residues. Germline lookup yields CDR1 LGHDT and CDR2 YNNKEL (reference sequence). The CDR3 spells CASSLRVGGETQYF. The CDR3, as DNA: TGTGCCAGCAGCCTTAGGGTAGGCGGGGAGACCCAGTACTTC.

This clonotype has at least ten counts. The genes are TRBV12-3 or TRBV12-4 and TRBJ2-3; D gene unclear. V dropped 6 bases and J dropped 0 bases, with 16 bases sitting between them. This CDR3 has 16 residues. Here the CDR3 DNA reads TGTGCCAGCAGACGAGCCGGTTCCACTAGCACAGATACGCAGTATTTT. It encodes CASRRAGSTSTDTQYF.

This clonotype appeared a few times. The chain couples TRBV20-1 to TRBJ1-5, with a weak D call TRBD1 (5 bases). The CDR3 loop spans 14 amino acids. Per the germline V gene, CDR1 is DFQATT and CDR2 is SNEGSKA (reference sequence). Between the trimmed V and J ends, which lost 1 base and 2 bases, there was a span of 9 bases. The CDR3 nucleotides are TGCAGTGCTAGAGGGGGGGGGGGCAATCAGCCCCAGCATTTT. Translation: CSARGGGGNQPQHF.

This clonotype was detected once. This chain links TRBV27 with TRBJ2-1; D is perhaps TRBD2 (5 bases). Trimming shortened V by 3 bases and J by 7 bases, and 10 bases separated the two germline ends. Germline CDR1 is MNHEY and CDR2 is SMNVEV (reference sequence). This CDR3 has 13 residues. The CDR3 nucleotides read TGTGCCAGCAGTTTCGTCGGGGATAATGAGCAGTTCTTC. Protein sequence: CASSFVGDNEQFF.

The rearrangement links TRBV4-1 to TRBJ1-1; no firm D call. Germline lookup yields CDR1 MGHRA and CDR2 YSYEKL. This CDR3 spans 15 amino acids. The V end was cut by 3 bases, the J end by 4 bases, with 15 bases between. For the CDR3, the DNA is TGCGCCAGCAGCCAGATGGGGTCGGGGATCACTGAAGCTTTCTTT. It codes for CASSQMGSGITEAFF.

This chain joins TRBV6-5 and TRBJ2-6; TRBD1 agrees at 7 bases. The CDR3 covers 16 residues. V was pared by 4 bases and J by 4 bases, with 7 bases of the junction left unmatched. CDR1 is MNHEY and CDR2 is SVGAGI in the germline V gene. The CDR3 DNA reads TGTGCCAGCAGTTTCCGTCCCAGGGGGGGGGCCAACGTCCTGACTTTC. Translation gives CASSFRPRGGANVLTF.

A remark on this clonotype: Since the CDR3 does not end with the conserved phenylalanine or tryptophan, this likely comes from a read error. V usage is TRBV12-3 or TRBV12-4 and J usage is TRBJ1-2; D gene uncertain. V shed 5 bases and J shed 2 bases, with 9 bases lying between them. The CDR3 has 13 amino acids. Here the CDR3 DNA reads TGTGCCAGCAGTAGGCGTCTGAACTATGGCTACACCTCC. Translation gives CASSRRLNYGYTS.

There are a few counts of this clonotype. The rearrangement uses TRBV27 and TRBJ2-7, with 10 bases aligning to TRBD2. The CDR3 is 15 residues long. The V gene's germline CDR1 is MNHEY and CDR2 SMNVEV (reference sequence). Germline trimming cut 4 bases from V and 3 bases from J; bases unmatched to any gene: 6. CDR3 bases: TGTGCCAGCAGTTCTTTATTAGCGGGAGGCTACGAGCAGTACTTC. Translated, it gives CASSSLLAGGYEQYF.

This clonotype was seen more than once but under ten times. V is TRBV7-9 and J is TRBJ2-2, with 8 bases aligning to TRBD1. Germline CDR1 reads SEHNR; CDR2 reads FQNEAQ (reference sequence). The CDR3 covers 15 residues. The J segment lost 4 bases and the V segment lost 5 bases, leaving 6 bases of the junction unmatched. CDR3 bases: TGTGCCAGCAGCGAGCAGGGGGCCGGCACCGGGGAGCTGTTTTTT. Translating gives CASSEQGAGTGELFF.

This clonotype was recorded a few times. Germline and junction disagree at one end, which may indicate a read error. The chain couples TRBV20-1 to TRBJ1-6, with 9 bases fitting TRBD1. Germline V gives CDR1 DFQATT, CDR2 SNEGSKA (reference sequence). The CDR3 runs 16 residues. The CDR3 protein is CSARLPGQGYTSPLHF. The CDR3 DNA reads as TGCAGTGCTAGATTACCGGGACAGGGTTATACTTCACCCCTCCACTTT.

The chain joins TRBV27 to TRBJ2-3, with D unclear. Trimming took 8 bases from V and 6 from J, leaving 27 bases between them. Germline CDR1 and CDR2: MNHEY and SMNVEV (reference sequence). The CDR3 runs to 17 residues. DNA of the CDR3: TGTGCCAGCCGAACGATCCACGGGCCAACGATATGGGATACGCAGTATTTT. Amino acids: CASRTIHGPTIWDTQYF.

This chain joins TRBV12-3 or TRBV12-4 and TRBJ2-3, with 10 bases fitting TRBD1. The CDR3 covers 15 residues. The V gene end was trimmed by 0 bases and the J gene end by 6 bases; junction bases not matched to a gene: 3. The DNA of the CDR3 is TGTGCCAGCAGTTTAGCGACAGGGGGCAGTGATACGCAGTATTTT. It translates to CASSLATGGSDTQYF.

This clonotype has a handful of counts. The rearrangement uses TRBV4-2 and TRBJ1-2, with TRBD1 matching 8 bases. Germline V gene data show CDR1 as LGHNA and CDR2 as YNFKEQ. With 1 base clipped from V and 4 bases from J, the junction kept 8 bases outside the gene matches. The length of the CDR3 is 16 residues. CDR3 DNA sequence: TGTGCCAGCAGCCAAGTCCTGACAGGGGATGCCTATGGCTACACCTTC. Translated, it gives CASSQVLTGDAYGYTF.

The rearrangement uses TRBV6-1 and TRBJ2-7; 7 nucleotides match TRBD1. CDR3 size: 16 residues. The V and J ends lost 5 bases and 3 bases, in that order; junction bases with no gene match: 13. Per the germline V gene, CDR1 is MNHNS and CDR2 is SASEGT. In DNA, the CDR3 is TGTGCCAGCAGTCCTCCCGCCGGGACAGATAGCTACGAGCAGTACTTC. This translates into CASSPPAGTDSYEQYF.

The table lists this clonotype with a few counts. The chain recombines TRBV25-1 with TRBJ1-6, with D unclear. The ends were cut back, 2 bases at V and 7 bases at J, with 15 bases in the middle. Looked up from germline, CDR1 is MGHDK and CDR2 is SYGVNS. This CDR3 is built from 16 residues. CDR3 sequence: CASSELSGRINSPLHF. The CDR3 nucleotides read TGTGCCAGCAGTGAACTGTCGGGCAGGATAAATTCACCCCTCCACTTT.

This clonotype has at least ten counts. This chain links TRBV10-1 with TRBJ1-4, with D uncertain. CDR3 length: 12 residues. Germline assignment: CDR1 WNHNN and CDR2 SYGVQD (reference sequence). The CDR3 loop is CAPVVGNEKLFF. In DNA form, the CDR3 reads TGCGCTCCGGTCGTTGGTAATGAAAAACTGTTTTTT.

This clonotype was seen a few times. The junction departs from germline at one end; a sequencing error may be responsible. The chain carries TRBV6-4 and TRBJ2-7, with D tentatively TRBD1 (5 bases). CDR3 length: 14 amino acids. The germline V gene encodes CDR1 MRHNA and CDR2 SNTAGT. The chain's CDR3 is CASSWAGSTYGQYF. The CDR3 DNA sequence: TGTGCCAGCAGTTGGGCAGGGTCAACCTACGGGCAGTACTTC.

Note on this clonotype: An end of the junction does not agree with germline; a read error may underlie this. The chain couples TRBV11-2 to TRBJ2-1, with a weak D call TRBD1 (5 bases). Germline V gives CDR1 SGHAT, CDR2 FQNNGV. The CDR3 is made up of 15 amino acids. The CDR3 sequence: CANSLGSGFFDEQFF. The CDR3 DNA reads as TGTGCCAACAGCTTAGGTTCAGGGTTCTTCGATGAGCAGTTCTTC.

V gene TRBV7-2 combines with J gene TRBJ2-7; D may correspond to TRBD1 or TRBD2 (6 bases each). The germline V gene encodes CDR1 SGHTA and CDR2 FQGNSA. This CDR3 is 16 amino acids long. The germline V and J ends were trimmed by 5 bases and 5 bases, with 22 bases remaining between them. The DNA of the CDR3 is TGTGCCAGCAGCCCTCTCCTCGGGGGCAGAGGGAACGAGCAGTACTTC. Translating gives CASSPLLGGRGNEQYF.